The count of the clone carrying this TCR beta chain is one. Here immunoSEQ multiplex PCR was the method, and the copy in TCRdb shows in-frame clones only, minus some. Seen here are around 13,000 clones, around 57% observed once, and the top ten hold roughly 26%. This record belongs to a study of T cells in tumors after PD-1 blockade. This CDR3 comprises 15 residues. Trimming removed 0 bases from V and 0 bases from J, with 7 bases in between. Germline V gene data show CDR1 as SGHRS and CDR2 as YFSETQ. The chain combines TRBV5-1 with TRBJ1-3; D call uncertain. The specimen was tumor tissue, collected before anti-PD-1 treatment. The sequence was obtained from a human donor with cutaneous squamous cell carcinoma. The CDR3 loop reads CASSLESRSGNTIYF. The CDR3 DNA sequence: TGCGCCAGCAGCTTGGAAAGTCGCTCTGGAAACACCATATATTTT.